The 23 T cell receptor beta chains below all came from one sample that was sequenced in a study of neoadjuvant anti-PD-1 for oral cavity cancer. The repertoire was sequenced with immunoSEQ multiplex PCR; TCRdb's copy has only in-frame clones and lacks some. The sample shows 11,000 to 15,000 clones, 60% to 75% of them seen only once. The time point: after neoadjuvant nivolumab, at surgical resection. The specimen comprised PBMCs, sampled after nivolumab (anti-PD-1) treatment. Every receptor here comes from a person aged 35 to 85 with oral cavity squamous cell carcinoma.

This rearrangement joins TRBV6-1 to TRBJ1-2, with a possible D match to TRBD1 (5 bases). V lost 1 base, J lost 3 bases, and 9 bases lay in between. CDR1 and CDR2 (germline): MNHNS, SASEGT. This CDR3 has 14 residues. CDR3 in DNA: TGTGCCAGCAGTGAAGGGGGCGTTGACTATGGCTACACCTTC. As protein: CASSEGGVDYGYTF.

The J gene is TRBJ1-4, the V gene TRBV7-8, with D unresolved. Germline CDR1 SGHVS, CDR2 FQNEAQ. The CDR3 contains 18 residues. V was pared by 1 base and J by 6 bases, with 21 bases between. The CDR3 DNA follows: TGTGCCAGCAGCTTAGAAGTGGATATTGGACTCACGGATGAAAAACTGTTTTTT. Translating gives CASSLEVDIGLTDEKLFF.

The chain links TRBV10-3 to TRBJ1-1; D may be TRBD1 (6 bases). The CDR3 sequence is 13 residues long. Trimming pared 11 bases from V and 0 bases from J, leaving 13 bases between. Germline CDR1 is ENHRY and CDR2 is SYGVKD. In nucleotides, the CDR3 is TGTGCCTCCAGACAGGTCATGAACACTGAAGCTTTCTTT. Amino acid sequence: CASRQVMNTEAFF.

V is TRBV15 and J is TRBJ1-3; no firm D call. V was shortened by 0 bases and J by 3 bases, with 12 bases between the two germline ends. CDR3 size: 16 residues. Per germline, CDR1 LNHNV and CDR2 YYDKDF (reference sequence). The CDR3 region is CATSRDLASGGNTIYF. CDR3 in DNA: TGTGCCACCAGCAGAGATTTGGCGTCAGGTGGAAACACCATATATTTT.

This chain links TRBV5-8 with TRBJ2-3; D not certain. Deletions cut 4 bases from V and 3 bases from J, with 18 bases between. There are 16 residues in the CDR3. Germline V gene lookup returns CDR1 SGHTS and CDR2 YDEGEE. The CDR3 sequence is CASSPRLYSLTDTQYF. CDR3 DNA sequence: TGTGCCAGCAGCCCTCGGTTATACAGTTTAACAGATACGCAGTATTTT.

This chain joins TRBV11-2 and TRBJ1-3, with D uncertain. The CDR3 runs to 14 residues. Trimming removed 5 bases from V and 0 bases from J, with 8 bases in between. Germline values: CDR1 SGHAT, CDR2 FQNNGV. The CDR3 DNA follows: TGTGCCAGCAGCAGTGAGTTCTCTGGAAACACCATATATTTT. Its protein product is CASSSEFSGNTIYF.

The V gene is TRBV18, the J gene TRBJ1-2, with D tentatively TRBD1 (6 bases). The V gene lost 2 bases and the J gene lost 5 bases, with 15 bases spanning the gap. Germline V CDR1 and CDR2: KGHSH, LQKENI. The CDR3 is 15 amino acids. This CDR3 reads CASSPDGQGRYGYTF. The CDR3 coding sequence is TGTGCCAGCTCACCAGACGGGCAGGGGAGGTATGGCTACACCTTC.

The V and J genes are TRBV9 and TRBJ1-3; 9 bases agree with TRBD1. Per germline, CDR1 SGDLS and CDR2 YYNGEE. V dropped 1 base and J dropped 0; count of bases not matched to a gene: 5. The CDR3 is made up of 17 amino acids. CDR3 DNA sequence: TGTGCCAGCAGCGTATCCGGGACAGGGTTCTCTGGAAACACCATATATTTT. This codes for CASSVSGTGFSGNTIYF.

The chain has TRBV27 and TRBJ2-7; TRBD2 agrees at 14 bases. This CDR3 comprises 15 residues. The trim removed 5 bases at V and 3 bases at J, leaving 3 bases unmatched. CDR1 is MNHEY and CDR2 is SMNVEV in the germline V gene (reference sequence). The CDR3 nucleotides are TGTGCCAGCAGTCCGGGACTAGCGGGAGTCTACGAGCAGTACTTC. Protein: CASSPGLAGVYEQYF.

The genes are TRBV2 and TRBJ1-4, with D unclear. V lost 7 bases, J lost 5 bases, and 17 bases lay in between. There are 15 residues in the CDR3. CDR1 and CDR2 (germline): SNHLY, FYNNEI. In DNA, the CDR3 is TGTGCCAGCATTAGGGTCTTCAAGGAGAATGAAAAACTGTTTTTT. This codes for CASIRVFKENEKLFF.

The chain recombines TRBV19 with TRBJ1-5; D is uncertain. The CDR3 is made up of 16 amino acids. V lost 0 bases and J 7 bases, leaving 16 bases between the germline ends. Per germline, CDR1 LNHDA and CDR2 SQIVND (reference sequence). The CDR3 protein is CASSIDGRNLWQPQHF. CDR3 nucleotide sequence: TGTGCCAGTAGTATAGATGGCAGGAACCTTTGGCAGCCCCAGCATTTT.

The CDR3 sequence is CASSFHRDSSTDTQYF. Written as DNA, the CDR3 is TGTGCCAGCAGCTTCCACCGGGACAGTAGCACAGATACGCAGTATTTT. The rearrangement joins TRBV7-3 to TRBJ2-3, with TRBD1 identical over 7 bases. CDR1 and CDR2 from the germline V gene are SGHTA and FQGTGA. The J segment lost 0 bases and the V segment lost 3 bases, leaving 6 bases of the junction unmatched. There are 16 residues in the CDR3. The full variable domain, in which reference TRBV7-3 and TRBJ2-3 provide the parts outside the CDR3, is GAGVSQTPSNKVTEKGKYVELRCDPISGHTALYWYRQSLGQGPEFLIYFQGTGAADDSGLPNDRFFAVRPEGSVSTLKIQRTERGDSAVYLCASSFHRDSSTDTQYFGPGTRLTVL.

The V call is TRBV25-1, the J call TRBJ1-2; D remains unclear. This CDR3 is built from 13 residues. The V gene's germline CDR1 is MGHDK and CDR2 SYGVNS. V lost 1 base and J 4 bases, leaving 7 bases between the germline ends. DNA of the CDR3: TGTGCCAGCAGTGAATTTATAGCCTATGGCTACACCTTC. Translated: CASSEFIAYGYTF.

The V call is TRBV2, the J call TRBJ1-1; D gene uncertain. Germline V CDR1 and CDR2: SNHLY, FYNNEI. Between the trimmed V and J ends, which lost 1 base and 5 bases, there was a span of 8 bases. CDR3 length equals 13 residues. CDR3: CASSEEMGTEAFF. CDR3 DNA: TGTGCCAGCAGTGAAGAGATGGGGACTGAAGCTTTCTTT.

The V and J genes are TRBV4-1 and TRBJ1-1; 9 bases map to TRBD1. Germline lookup yields CDR1 MGHRA and CDR2 YSYEKL. This CDR3 has 15 amino acids. V lost 4 bases to trimming and J lost 2 bases; unmatched junction nucleotides: 5. The CDR3 sequence is CASSRAGQGNTEAFF. CDR3 coding DNA: TGCGCCAGCAGCCGAGCGGGACAGGGCAACACTGAAGCTTTCTTT.

The chain is built from TRBV6-5 and TRBJ2-2; D not resolved. There are 13 residues in the CDR3. V lost 5 bases, J lost 7 bases, and 11 bases lay in between. Germline loops: CDR1 MNHEY, CDR2 SVGAGI. The chain's CDR3 is CASSTRVLGELFF. In DNA form, the CDR3 reads TGTGCCAGCAGTACAAGGGTTCTCGGGGAGCTGTTTTTT.

CDR3 loop: CASSMILAKNIQYF. Written as DNA, the CDR3 is TGTGCCAGCAGCATGATTCTAGCCAAAAACATTCAGTACTTC. This sequence joins TRBV11-2 and TRBJ2-4; D gene ambiguous. Germline V CDR1 and CDR2: SGHAT, FQNNGV. With 5 bases removed from V and 0 bases from J, the gap between germline ends came to 8 bases. This CDR3 is built from 14 residues. Full variable domain (missing parts from reference TRBV11-2 and TRBJ2-4): EAGVAQSPRYKIIEKRQSVAFWCNPISGHATLYWYQQILGQGPKLLIQFQNNGVVDDSQLPKDRFSAERLKGVDSTLKIQPAKLEDSAVYLCASSMILAKNIQYFGAGTRLSVL.

The V call is TRBV7-3, the J call TRBJ1-1, with D perhaps matching TRBD1 (5 bases). Between the trimmed V and J ends, which lost 5 bases and 8 bases, there was a span of 15 bases. This CDR3 spans 13 amino acids. CDR1 and CDR2 (germline): SGHTA, FQGTGA. The CDR3 sequence is CASSPGVSSEAFF. The CDR3 DNA reads TGTGCCAGCAGCCCGGGGGTGTCTTCGGAAGCTTTCTTT.

The chain is built from TRBV5-1 and TRBJ1-4; D is ambiguous. Germline assignment: CDR1 SGHRS and CDR2 YFSETQ. The V end lost 2 bases, the J end lost 11 bases, and 16 bases lay between the germline ends. This CDR3 comprises 14 residues. CDR3 bases: TGCGCCAGCAGCTTCGCCCCGGGCAGCCCTAAACTGTTTTTT. Protein product: CASSFAPGSPKLFF. Together with reference TRBV5-1 and TRBJ1-4, the CDR3 gives the full variable domain: KAGVTQTPRYLIKTRGQQVTLSCSPISGHRSVSWYQQTPGQGLQFLFEYFSETQRNKGNFPGRFSGRQFSNSRSEMNVSTLELGDSALYLCASSFAPGSPKLFFGSGTQLSVL.

This clone was detected only a few times. The genes are TRBV4-1 and TRBJ1-1, with 7 bases identical to TRBD1. With V trimmed by 4 bases and J by 0 bases, 17 bases remained unmatched. This CDR3 is built from 19 residues. Germline CDR1 is MGHRA and CDR2 is YSYEKL. The CDR3 here is CASSLILPGQLHLNTEAFF. The CDR3 nucleotides read TGCGCCAGCAGCCTGATTCTACCGGGACAGCTGCACCTGAACACTGAAGCTTTCTTT.

V is TRBV9 and J is TRBJ2-3; 8 bases align to TRBD1. CDR1 SGDLS and CDR2 YYNGEE come from the germline V gene. CDR3 length: 15 amino acids. V trimming: 3 bases; J trimming: 2 bases; junction bases outside the gene matches: 5. CDR3 protein: CASSATGGVTDTQYF. Written as DNA, the CDR3 is TGTGCCAGCAGCGCAACAGGGGGAGTCACAGATACGCAGTATTTT.

The chain is built from TRBV19 and TRBJ2-1, with 11 bases that match TRBD2. The length of the CDR3 is 16 residues. Germline-derived CDR1 and CDR2 are LNHDA and SQIVND (reference sequence). The ends lost 4 bases at V and 2 bases at J; junction bases unmatched: 4. CDR3 sequence reads: CASSTYSGRAYNEQFF. As DNA, the CDR3 is TGTGCCAGTAGTACCTATAGCGGGAGGGCCTACAATGAGCAGTTCTTC.

This clone was seen only a few times. The chain has TRBV6-5 and TRBJ1-6; tentatively, D is TRBD1 (5 bases). V was shortened by 2 bases and J by 7 bases, with 15 bases between the two germline ends. Looked up from germline, CDR1 is MNHEY and CDR2 is SVGAGI. The CDR3 contains 16 residues. As DNA, the CDR3 is TGTGCCAGCAGTTACGTATCGGGGGAGGTGAATTCACCCCTCCACTTT. Its protein product is CASSYVSGEVNSPLHF.